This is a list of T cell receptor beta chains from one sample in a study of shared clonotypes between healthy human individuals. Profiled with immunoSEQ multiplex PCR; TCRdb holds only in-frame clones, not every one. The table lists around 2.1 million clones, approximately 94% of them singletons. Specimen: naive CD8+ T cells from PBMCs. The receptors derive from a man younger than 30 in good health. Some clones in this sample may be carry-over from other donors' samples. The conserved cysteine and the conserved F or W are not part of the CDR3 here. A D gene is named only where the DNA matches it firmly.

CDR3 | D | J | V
ASSFRASLNTEAF | - | TRBJ1-1 | TRBV19
ASSSSGDGRLGFYEQY | - | TRBJ2-7 | TRBV7-8
ASRAGLASGEQY | TRBD2 | TRBJ2-7 | TRBV28
ATSTDRASNQPQH | TRBD1 | TRBJ1-5 | TRBV15
ASSLAGNYNEQF | - | TRBJ2-1 | TRBV28
ASSSRLAGHYEQY | TRBD2 | TRBJ2-7 | TRBV28
ASSLYDSSNQPQH | - | TRBJ1-5 | TRBV28
ASSLNWGQETQY | - | TRBJ2-5 | TRBV11-2
ASSSQVDEQY | - | TRBJ2-7 | TRBV5-4
ASSQAWSGSSYEQY | - | TRBJ2-7 | TRBV4-2
ASSEGSTDTQY | - | TRBJ2-3 | TRBV21-1
AWSYGQAGNEKLF | TRBD1 | TRBJ1-4 | TRBV30
ASSPPGLAVWNEQF | TRBD2 | TRBJ2-1 | TRBV27
ASSLAAMESYQETQY | - | TRBJ2-5 | TRBV5-1
ASSVSLPTGELF | - | TRBJ2-2 | TRBV9
ASSAHIYQPQH | - | TRBJ1-5 | TRBV9
ASSYVGSNYGYT | - | TRBJ1-2 | TRBV27
ASKWLGRSYEQY | - | TRBJ2-7 | TRBV28